The subject of this entry is one TCR beta chain. This sample is part of a study of blood T cell repertoires in COVID-19. Study at large: Acute-phase and convalescent COVID-19 samples originated in the United States, Italy and Spain. The analysed material was cDNA or gDNA that came from T cells, B-cell-depleted T cells, or PBMCs.

Assay used: immunoSEQ multiplex PCR; TCRdb lists only in-frame clones, some missing. The sample shows around 390,000 clones, about 86% of them seen only once. The study drew participants aged about 18 to 89 years from 20 to 30 US areas. Sequencing input: PBMCs or T cells enriched from blood (not recorded which). This receptor was identified in a woman between 45 and 60 years old who had recovered from COVID-19.

In nucleotides, the CDR3 is TGTGCCAGTAGTTCTTCGGACAGGGACGTATCACCCCTCCACTTT. It specifies CASSSSDRDVSPLHF. This chain joins TRBV19 and TRBJ1-6; TRBD1 agrees at 8 bases. The CDR3 totals 15 residues. The trim removed 5 bases at V and 10 bases at J, leaving 10 bases unmatched. Germline V gene lookup returns CDR1 LNHDA and CDR2 SQIVND (reference sequence).